These T cell receptor beta chains were read from a single sample in a study of shared clonotypes between healthy human individuals. Assay: immunoSEQ multiplex PCR; the TCRdb copy retains only in-frame clones and omits some. Among about 2.4 million clones listed, roughly nine tenths were seen once. Sequenced sample: naive CD4+ T cells sorted from blood. The receptors come from a man between 18 and 29 years old in good health. CDR3s include the opening cysteine and the closing phenylalanine or tryptophan. Fields, in order: V gene, clone size, J gene, D gene, CDR3 protein, CDR3 DNA. A D gene is named only where the DNA matches it firmly. The listing skips clone size in some rows; elsewhere it reads once, few, many or a size class.

v_call: TRBV29-1; clone_size: NA; j_call: TRBJ2-3; d_call: TRBD2; cdr3_aa: CSVGLAGGDTQYF; cdr3_nt: TGCAGCGTGGGACTAGCGGGGGGAGATACGCAGTATTTT
v_call: TRBV6-5; clone_size: NA; j_call: TRBJ2-7; d_call: NA; cdr3_aa: CASSPGVVSSYEQYF; cdr3_nt: TGTGCCAGCAGTCCGGGAGTAGTAAGCTCCTACGAGCAGTACTTC
v_call: TRBV7-2; clone_size: NA; j_call: TRBJ2-1; d_call: TRBD1; cdr3_aa: CASSSTDRGDRFEQFF; cdr3_nt: TGTGCCAGCAGCTCCACGGACAGGGGGGATCGGTTTGAGCAGTTCTTC
v_call: TRBV6-1; clone_size: few; j_call: TRBJ1-1; d_call: NA; cdr3_aa: CASSATVNTEAFF; cdr3_nt: TGTGCCAGCAGTGCCACAGTGAACACTGAAGCTTTCTTT
v_call: TRBV28; clone_size: NA; j_call: TRBJ1-2; d_call: TRBD1; cdr3_aa: CASSSPRGQGYGYTF; cdr3_nt: TGTGCCAGCAGTAGTCCCAGGGGGCAAGGCTATGGCTACACCTTC
v_call: TRBV23-1; clone_size: NA; j_call: TRBJ2-7; d_call: TRBD1; cdr3_aa: CASSRGQGYEQYF; cdr3_nt: TGCGCCAGCAGTCGGGGACAGGGCTACGAGCAGTACTTC
v_call: TRBV6-5; clone_size: NA; j_call: TRBJ2-1; d_call: NA; cdr3_aa: CASSPLGLYNEQFF; cdr3_nt: TGTGCCAGCAGCCCCCTGGGGTTGTACAATGAGCAGTTCTTC
v_call: TRBV5-1; clone_size: NA; j_call: TRBJ1-6; d_call: TRBD1; cdr3_aa: CASREPGQGNSPLHF; cdr3_nt: TGCGCCAGCAGAGAACCGGGACAGGGTAATTCACCCCTCCACTTT
v_call: TRBV4-3; clone_size: NA; j_call: TRBJ1-1; d_call: TRBD1; cdr3_aa: CASSQDLDRAAAEAFF; cdr3_nt: TGCGCCAGCAGCCAAGACTTGGACAGGGCGGCCGCTGAAGCTTTCTTT
v_call: TRBV5-4; clone_size: NA; j_call: TRBJ2-5; d_call: TRBD2; cdr3_aa: CASSLALAGGQETQYF; cdr3_nt: TGTGCCAGCAGCTTGGCCCTAGCGGGAGGGCAAGAGACCCAGTACTTC
v_call: TRBV7-3; clone_size: NA; j_call: TRBJ2-1; d_call: NA; cdr3_aa: CASSLSRDNEQFF; cdr3_nt: TGTGCCAGCAGCTTGTCCCGGGACAATGAGCAGTTCTTC
v_call: TRBV19; clone_size: NA; j_call: TRBJ1-1; d_call: NA; cdr3_aa: CASSISFGTPSEAFF; cdr3_nt: TGTGCCAGTAGTATTAGTTTCGGGACCCCATCGGAAGCTTTCTTT
v_call: TRBV16; clone_size: NA; j_call: TRBJ2-7; d_call: TRBD1; cdr3_aa: CASSQSAGGYEQYF; cdr3_nt: TGTGCCAGCAGCCAATCGGCAGGGGGCTACGAGCAGTACTTC
v_call: TRBV5-1; clone_size: once; j_call: TRBJ2-5; d_call: NA; cdr3_aa: CASSGGVGTRYQETQYF; cdr3_nt: TGCGCCAGCAGCGGGGGCGTCGGGACAAGATACCAAGAGACCCAGTACTTC
v_call: TRBV6-1; clone_size: NA; j_call: TRBJ1-5; d_call: NA; cdr3_aa: CASSAERSQPQHF; cdr3_nt: TGTGCCAGCAGTGCGGAGAGGAGTCAGCCCCAGCATTTT
v_call: TRBV5-1; clone_size: NA; j_call: TRBJ2-1; d_call: NA; cdr3_aa: CASSRTTGAPYNEQFF; cdr3_nt: TGCGCCAGCAGCAGGACTACAGGGGCCCCCTACAATGAGCAGTTCTTC
v_call: TRBV15; clone_size: NA; j_call: TRBJ2-5; d_call: NA; cdr3_aa: CATSREGGVETQYF; cdr3_nt: TGTGCCACCAGCAGAGAAGGAGGGGTCGAGACCCAGTACTTC
v_call: TRBV2; clone_size: few; j_call: TRBJ1-1; d_call: NA; cdr3_aa: CASSEEALGAEAFF; cdr3_nt: TGTGCCAGCAGTGAAGAAGCGTTGGGGGCTGAAGCTTTCTTT
v_call: TRBV2; clone_size: once; j_call: TRBJ1-2; d_call: TRBD1; cdr3_aa: CASSDGTGRGGYTF; cdr3_nt: TGTGCCAGCAGCGACGGGACAGGGAGAGGCGGCTACACCTTC
v_call: TRBV19; clone_size: NA; j_call: TRBJ1-1; d_call: NA; cdr3_aa: CASSIAVGYTEAFF; cdr3_nt: TGTGCCAGTAGTATTGCGGTCGGATACACTGAAGCTTTCTTT
v_call: TRBV7-9; clone_size: NA; j_call: TRBJ1-1; d_call: NA; cdr3_aa: CASSLTGEAFF; cdr3_nt: TGTGCCAGCAGCCTTACGGGTGAAGCTTTCTTT
v_call: TRBV9; clone_size: NA; j_call: TRBJ1-6; d_call: NA; cdr3_aa: CASSLGVEPNNSPLHF; cdr3_nt: TGTGCCAGCAGCCTGGGTGTAGAGCCGAATAATTCACCCCTCCACTTT
v_call: TRBV6-6; clone_size: NA; j_call: TRBJ1-6; d_call: NA; cdr3_aa: CASSRDWSPLHF; cdr3_nt: TGTGCCAGCAGCCGGGACTGGTCACCCCTCCACTTT
v_call: TRBV5-1; clone_size: NA; j_call: TRBJ2-5; d_call: NA; cdr3_aa: CASSLDGGAKGETQYF; cdr3_nt: TGCGCCAGCAGCTTGGATGGAGGAGCAAAGGGGGAGACCCAGTACTTC
v_call: TRBV7-2; clone_size: NA; j_call: TRBJ2-1; d_call: TRBD1; cdr3_aa: CASSQGGWAGNEQFF; cdr3_nt: TGTGCCAGCAGCCAAGGGGGCTGGGCGGGTAATGAGCAGTTCTTC
v_call: TRBV19; clone_size: NA; j_call: TRBJ2-1; d_call: NA; cdr3_aa: CASQENRVQFF; cdr3_nt: TGTGCCAGCCAGGAAAACAGGGTGCAGTTCTTC
v_call: TRBV19; clone_size: NA; j_call: TRBJ1-5; d_call: NA; cdr3_aa: CASSMKGRPSNQPQHF; cdr3_nt: TGTGCCAGTAGTATGAAGGGCAGGCCGAGCAATCAGCCCCAGCATTTT
v_call: TRBV9; clone_size: NA; j_call: TRBJ2-7; d_call: TRBD2; cdr3_aa: CASSVAGAGGGRVEQYF; cdr3_nt: TGTGCCAGCAGCGTAGCTGGAGCGGGAGGTGGTCGGGTCGAGCAGTACTTC
v_call: TRBV19; clone_size: NA; j_call: TRBJ2-6; d_call: NA; cdr3_aa: CASSMGGAGANVLTF; cdr3_nt: TGTGCCAGTAGTATGGGTGGTGCTGGGGCCAACGTCCTGACTTTC
v_call: TRBV5-8; clone_size: NA; j_call: TRBJ1-1; d_call: NA; cdr3_aa: CASSSLVVRAFF; cdr3_nt: TGTGCCAGCAGCTCACTCGTGGTTCGGGCTTTCTTT
v_call: TRBV5-4; clone_size: NA; j_call: TRBJ1-6; d_call: NA; cdr3_aa: CASSRDRYNSPLHF; cdr3_nt: TGTGCCAGCAGCCGCGACAGGTATAATTCACCCCTCCACTTT
v_call: TRBV10-1; clone_size: few; j_call: TRBJ1-6; d_call: NA; cdr3_aa: CASSATGRESPLHF; cdr3_nt: TGCGCCAGCAGTGCCACAGGGAGGGAATCACCCCTCCACTTT
v_call: TRBV15; clone_size: NA; j_call: TRBJ2-7; d_call: NA; cdr3_aa: CATSRDRTAYEQYF; cdr3_nt: TGTGCCACCAGCAGAGATCGGACAGCATACGAGCAGTACTTC
v_call: TRBV5-6; clone_size: NA; j_call: TRBJ2-3; d_call: NA; cdr3_aa: CASILGNTQYF; cdr3_nt: TGTGCCAGCATCCTGGGAAATACGCAGTATTTT
v_call: TRBV6-5; clone_size: NA; j_call: TRBJ1-6; d_call: NA; cdr3_aa: CASSESAVYNSPLHF; cdr3_nt: TGTGCCAGCAGCGAAAGTGCAGTCTATAATTCACCCCTCCACTTT
v_call: TRBV6-6; clone_size: NA; j_call: TRBJ2-7; d_call: NA; cdr3_aa: CASRTAGAYEQYF; cdr3_nt: TGTGCCAGCAGGACCGCGGGGGCTTACGAGCAGTACTTC
v_call: TRBV5-1; clone_size: once; j_call: TRBJ1-6; d_call: NA; cdr3_aa: CASSLGTASSYNSPLHF; cdr3_nt: TGCGCCAGCAGCCTCGGGACTGCAAGCTCCTATAATTCACCCCTCCACTTT
v_call: TRBV10-3; clone_size: NA; j_call: TRBJ2-1; d_call: TRBD2; cdr3_aa: CAIRSGGDTSETYNEQFF; cdr3_nt: TGTGCCATCAGGAGTGGTGGGGATACTAGCGAGACCTACAATGAGCAGTTCTTC
v_call: TRBV28; clone_size: NA; j_call: TRBJ2-7; d_call: TRBD2; cdr3_aa: CVAGGYEQYF; cdr3_nt: TGTGTTGCGGGGGGCTACGAGCAGTACTTC